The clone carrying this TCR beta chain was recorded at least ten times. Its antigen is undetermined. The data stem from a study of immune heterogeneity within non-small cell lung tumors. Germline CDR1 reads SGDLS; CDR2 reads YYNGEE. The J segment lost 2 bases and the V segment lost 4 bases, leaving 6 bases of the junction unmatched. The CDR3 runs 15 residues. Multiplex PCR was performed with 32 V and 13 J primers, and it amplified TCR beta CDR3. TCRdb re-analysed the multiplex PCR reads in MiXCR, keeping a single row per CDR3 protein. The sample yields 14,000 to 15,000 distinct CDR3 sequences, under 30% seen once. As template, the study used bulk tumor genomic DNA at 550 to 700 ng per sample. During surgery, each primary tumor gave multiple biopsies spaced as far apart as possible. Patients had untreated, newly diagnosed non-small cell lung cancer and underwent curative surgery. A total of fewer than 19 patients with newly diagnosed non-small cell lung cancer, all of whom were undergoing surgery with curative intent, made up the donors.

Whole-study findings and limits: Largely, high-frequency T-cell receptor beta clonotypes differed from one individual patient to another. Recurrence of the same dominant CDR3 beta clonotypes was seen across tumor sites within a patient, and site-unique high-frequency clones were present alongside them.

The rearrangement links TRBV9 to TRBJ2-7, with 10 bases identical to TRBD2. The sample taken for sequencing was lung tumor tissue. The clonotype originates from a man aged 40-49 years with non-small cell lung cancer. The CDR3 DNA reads TGTGCCAGCAGCCCCCAACTAGCGGGGACCTACGAGCAGTACTTC. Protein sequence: CASSPQLAGTYEQYF.